The clone carrying this TCR beta chain was counted at least ten times. Antigen specificity is unknown. The source of the sample is a study of T cells after posttransplantation cyclophosphamide. The study's findings and limits: Skin or GI-infiltrating T cells shared few TRB sequences with blood. Donor-recipient repertoire similarity was low at 1-2 months, rising over year one. Recipient CMV seropositivity and CMV reactivation strongly tracked TRB clonality.

Germline V CDR1 and CDR2: SGHTA, FQGTGA. The CDR3 covers 15 residues. V trimming: 4 bases; J trimming: 7 bases; junction bases outside the gene matches: 5. Busulfan-fludarabine conditioning, marrow transplant, and cyclophosphamide on days +3 and +4 were administered. Sequenced by immunoSEQ multiplex PCR; TCRdb stores in-frame clones only, minus some. This repertoire lists 23,000 or so clones without singletons; about 1.8% sits in the top ten. The material was PBMCs, obtained after allogeneic stem cell transplant with posttransplant cyclophosphamide. This TCR was sampled from a male patient younger than 35 who received an allogeneic stem cell transplant from a related donor, was CMV-positive, and had no GVHD. Some T cells may originate from the graft donor. The V gene is TRBV7-3, the J gene TRBJ2-1; 12 nucleotides agree with TRBD2. Here the CDR3 reads CASSSRLAGANEQFF. Here the CDR3 DNA reads TGTGCCAGCAGCTCCCGACTAGCGGGAGCAAATGAGCAGTTCTTC.